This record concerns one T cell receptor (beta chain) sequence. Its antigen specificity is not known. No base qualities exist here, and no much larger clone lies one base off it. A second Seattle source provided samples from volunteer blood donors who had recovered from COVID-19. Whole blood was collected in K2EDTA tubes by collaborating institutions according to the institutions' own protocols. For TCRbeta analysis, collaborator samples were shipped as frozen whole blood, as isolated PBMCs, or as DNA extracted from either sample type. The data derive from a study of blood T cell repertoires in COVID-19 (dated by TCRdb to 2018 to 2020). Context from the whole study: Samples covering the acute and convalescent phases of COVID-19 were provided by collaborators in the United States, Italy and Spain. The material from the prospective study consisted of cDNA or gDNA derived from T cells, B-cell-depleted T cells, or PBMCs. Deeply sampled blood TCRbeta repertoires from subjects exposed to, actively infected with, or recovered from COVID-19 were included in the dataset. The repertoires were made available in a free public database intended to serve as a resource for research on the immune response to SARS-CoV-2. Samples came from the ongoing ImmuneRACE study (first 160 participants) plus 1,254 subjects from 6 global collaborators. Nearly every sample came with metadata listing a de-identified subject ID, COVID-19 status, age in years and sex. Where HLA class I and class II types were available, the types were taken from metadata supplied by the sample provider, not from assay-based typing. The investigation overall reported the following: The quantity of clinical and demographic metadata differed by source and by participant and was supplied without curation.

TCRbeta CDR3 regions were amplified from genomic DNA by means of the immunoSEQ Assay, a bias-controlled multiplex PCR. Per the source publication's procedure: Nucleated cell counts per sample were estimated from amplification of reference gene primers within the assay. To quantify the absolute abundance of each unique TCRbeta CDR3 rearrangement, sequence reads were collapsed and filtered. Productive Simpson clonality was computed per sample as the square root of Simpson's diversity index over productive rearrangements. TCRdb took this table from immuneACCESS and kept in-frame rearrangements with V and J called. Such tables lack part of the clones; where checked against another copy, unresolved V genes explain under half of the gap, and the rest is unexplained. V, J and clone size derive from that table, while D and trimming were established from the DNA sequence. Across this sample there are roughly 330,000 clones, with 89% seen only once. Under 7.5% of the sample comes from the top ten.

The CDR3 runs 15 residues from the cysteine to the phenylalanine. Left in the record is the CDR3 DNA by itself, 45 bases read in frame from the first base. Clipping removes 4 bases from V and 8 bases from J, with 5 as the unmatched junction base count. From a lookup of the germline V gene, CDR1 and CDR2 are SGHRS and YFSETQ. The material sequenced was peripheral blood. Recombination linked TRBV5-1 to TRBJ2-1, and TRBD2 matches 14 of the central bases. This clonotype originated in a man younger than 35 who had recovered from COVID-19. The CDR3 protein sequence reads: CASSPGLAGGHEQFF. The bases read TGCGCCAGCAGCCCAGGACTAGCGGGAGGCCATGAGCAGTTCTTC.